This T cell receptor (beta chain) was documented in a study of Graves' ophthalmopathy and Graves' hyperthyroidism. The study amplified TCR beta CDR3 regions using RNA transcripts. An initial RT-PCR round employing HTBI primers preceded a second-round multiplex PCR. TCRdb passed the multiplex PCR reads through MiXCR, listing each CDR3 protein once. The data contain around 1.1 million distinct CDR3 sequences, roughly 35% of them singletons. The CDR3 has 19 amino acids. V lost 8 bases and J 0 bases, leaving 23 bases between the germline ends. J is TRBJ1-6 and V is TRBV12-3 or TRBV12-4, with TRBD1 as a possible D gene (6 bases). The receptor comes from an adult man with Graves' hyperthyroidism. Sequenced input: peripheral blood or thyroid tissue (not recorded which). The CDR3 spells CASSPYVQGTSSYNSPLHF. CDR3 in DNA: TGTGCCAGCTCACCGTACGTCCAGGGGACGAGCTCCTATAATTCACCCCTCCACTTT.